This TCR beta chain was captured in a study of blood T cell repertoires in COVID-19. Deletions cut 7 bases from V and 4 bases from J, with 19 bases between. This CDR3 spans 15 amino acids. Germline lookup yields CDR1 SQVTM and CDR2 ANQGSEA. TCRdb keeps only in-frame clones here, not all; method: immunoSEQ multiplex PCR. The top ten hold approximately 6.1% of the sample, which has over 200,000 clones, under 90% seen once. The J gene is TRBJ2-2, the V gene TRBV29-1; D is unclear. This receptor was taken from a man aged 80 or over with acute or convalescent COVID-19. What was sequenced was peripheral blood. CDR3 DNA: TGCAGCGGCCAACTGGGCCCAATGGGCACCGGGGAGCTGTTTTTT. Amino acid sequence: CSGQLGPMGTGELFF.